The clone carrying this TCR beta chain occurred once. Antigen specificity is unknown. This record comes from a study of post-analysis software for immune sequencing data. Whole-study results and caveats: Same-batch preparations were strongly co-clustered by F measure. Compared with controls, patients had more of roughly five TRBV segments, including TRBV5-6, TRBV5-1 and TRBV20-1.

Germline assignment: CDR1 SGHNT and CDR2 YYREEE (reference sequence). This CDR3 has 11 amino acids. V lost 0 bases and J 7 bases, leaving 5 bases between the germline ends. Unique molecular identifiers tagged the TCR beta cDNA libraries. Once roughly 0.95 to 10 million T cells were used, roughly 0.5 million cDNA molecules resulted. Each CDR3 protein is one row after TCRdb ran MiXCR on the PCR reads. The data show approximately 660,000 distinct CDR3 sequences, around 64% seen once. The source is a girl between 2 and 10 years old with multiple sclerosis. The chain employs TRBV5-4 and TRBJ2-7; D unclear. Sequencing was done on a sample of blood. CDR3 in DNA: TGTGCCAGCAGCTTGGGGCAGGAGCAGTACTTC. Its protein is CASSLGQEQYF. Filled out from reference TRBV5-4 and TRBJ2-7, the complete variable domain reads ETGVTQSPTHLIKTRGQQVTLRCSSQSGHNTVSWYQQALGQGPQFIFQYYREEENGRGNFPPRFSGLQFPNYSSELNVNALELDDSALYLCASSLGQEQYFGPGTRLTVT.